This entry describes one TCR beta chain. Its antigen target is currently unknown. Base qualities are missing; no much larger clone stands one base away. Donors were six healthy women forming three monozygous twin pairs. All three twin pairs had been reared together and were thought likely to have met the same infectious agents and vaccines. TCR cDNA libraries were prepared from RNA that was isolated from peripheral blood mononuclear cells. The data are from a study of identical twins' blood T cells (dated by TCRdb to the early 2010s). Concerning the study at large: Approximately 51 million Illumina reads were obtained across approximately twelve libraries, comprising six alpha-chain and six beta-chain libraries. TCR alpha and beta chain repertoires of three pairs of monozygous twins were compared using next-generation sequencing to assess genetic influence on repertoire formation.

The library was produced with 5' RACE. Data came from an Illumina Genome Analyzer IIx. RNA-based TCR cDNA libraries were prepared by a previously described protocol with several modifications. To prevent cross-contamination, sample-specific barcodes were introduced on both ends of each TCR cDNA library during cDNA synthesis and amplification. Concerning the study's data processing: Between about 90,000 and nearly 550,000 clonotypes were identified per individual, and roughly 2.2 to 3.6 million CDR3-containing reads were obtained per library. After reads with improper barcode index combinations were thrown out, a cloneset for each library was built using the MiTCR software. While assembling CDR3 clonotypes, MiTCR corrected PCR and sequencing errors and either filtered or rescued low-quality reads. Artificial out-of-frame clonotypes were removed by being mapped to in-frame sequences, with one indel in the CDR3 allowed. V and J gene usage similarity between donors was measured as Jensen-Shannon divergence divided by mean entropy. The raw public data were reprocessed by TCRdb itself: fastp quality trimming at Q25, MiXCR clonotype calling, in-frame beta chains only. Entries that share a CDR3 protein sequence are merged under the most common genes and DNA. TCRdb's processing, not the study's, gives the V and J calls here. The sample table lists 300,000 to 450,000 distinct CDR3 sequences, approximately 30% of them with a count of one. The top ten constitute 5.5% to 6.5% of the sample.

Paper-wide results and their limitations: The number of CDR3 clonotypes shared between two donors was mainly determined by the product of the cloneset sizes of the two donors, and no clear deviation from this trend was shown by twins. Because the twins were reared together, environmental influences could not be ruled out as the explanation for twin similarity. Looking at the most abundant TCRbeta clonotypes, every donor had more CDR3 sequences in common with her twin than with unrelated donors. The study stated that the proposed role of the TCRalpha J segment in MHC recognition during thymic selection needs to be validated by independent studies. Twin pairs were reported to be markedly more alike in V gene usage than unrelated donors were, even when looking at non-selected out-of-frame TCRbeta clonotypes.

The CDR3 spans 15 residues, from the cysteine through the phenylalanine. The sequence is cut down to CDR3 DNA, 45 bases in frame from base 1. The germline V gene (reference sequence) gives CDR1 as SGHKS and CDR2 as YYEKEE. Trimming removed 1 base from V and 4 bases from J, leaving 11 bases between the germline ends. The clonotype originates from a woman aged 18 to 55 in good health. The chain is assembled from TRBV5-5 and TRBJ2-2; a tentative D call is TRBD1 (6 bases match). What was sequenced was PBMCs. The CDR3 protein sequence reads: CASSLIQGITGELFF. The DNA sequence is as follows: TGTGCCAGCAGCTTGATACAGGGAATCACCGGGGAGCTGTTTTTT.